This T cell receptor beta chain originates from a study of CD8 T cells in Susac syndrome. Germline loops: CDR1 MDHEN, CDR2 SYDVKM. There are 17 residues in the CDR3. With 3 bases clipped from V and 2 bases from J, the junction kept 6 bases outside the gene matches. The authors sequenced TCR beta from blood CD8+ and CD4+ T cells. The study used healthy donors as controls matched for age and sex. Purification of the CD8+ and CD4+ T cells relied on negative isolation, and TEMRA cells underwent FACS enrichment. RNA in amounts of roughly 0.45 to 1 ug was reverse transcribed with random hexamers. The amplification used immunoSEQ multiplex PCR on TCR beta CDR3; it spanned 54 Vbeta and 13 Jbeta. TCRdb processed the immunoSEQ multiplex PCR reads anew with MiXCR; each CDR3 protein has one entry. The sample records 65,000 to 75,000 distinct CDR3 sequences, around 95% being singletons.

The sample was CD8+ T cells from PBMCs. The rearrangement links TRBV28 to TRBJ2-1, with 11 nucleotides matching TRBD2. The TCR comes from a human donor in good health. Written as DNA, the CDR3 is TGTGCCAGCAGTTTCGCCTATAGCGGGGGGGCCTACAATGAGCAGTTCTTC. This sequence encodes CASSFAYSGGAYNEQFF.